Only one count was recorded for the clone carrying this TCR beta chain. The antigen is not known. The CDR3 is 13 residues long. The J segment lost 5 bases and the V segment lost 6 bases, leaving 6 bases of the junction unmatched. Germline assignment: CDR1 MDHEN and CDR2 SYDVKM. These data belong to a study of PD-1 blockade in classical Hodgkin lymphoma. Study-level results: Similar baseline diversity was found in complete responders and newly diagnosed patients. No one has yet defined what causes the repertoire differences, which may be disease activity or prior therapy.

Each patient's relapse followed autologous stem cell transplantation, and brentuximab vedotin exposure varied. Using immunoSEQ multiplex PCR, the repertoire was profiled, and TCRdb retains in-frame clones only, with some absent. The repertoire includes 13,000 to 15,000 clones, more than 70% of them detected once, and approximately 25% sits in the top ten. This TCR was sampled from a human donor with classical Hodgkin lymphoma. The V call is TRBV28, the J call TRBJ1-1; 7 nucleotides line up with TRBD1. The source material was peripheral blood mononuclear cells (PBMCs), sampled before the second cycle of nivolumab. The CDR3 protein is CASREGARTEAFF. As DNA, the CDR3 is TGTGCCAGCAGGGAGGGGGCGCGAACTGAAGCTTTCTTT.